This T cell receptor beta chain appears in the sequencing data of a study of T cells in Graves' hyperthyroidism and ophthalmopathy. This clonotype was picked up many times. The target antigen is unknown. Patients aged 18 to 65 had newly diagnosed hyperthyroidism of under 2 months' duration. The V and J ends lost 2 bases and 0 bases respectively, with 10 bases between them. Germline V gives CDR1 MDHEN, CDR2 SYDVKM. The CDR3 sequence is 16 residues long. General study findings and limits: Also found in blood were most expanded thyroid clonotypes above 0.001.

RNA transcripts gave rise to amplified TCR beta CDR3 regions. With the HTBI primer set, the TCR CDR3 went through a first round of RT-PCR. Using its own MiXCR run on the multiplex PCR reads, TCRdb lists one record per CDR3 protein. This table holds 300,000 to 500,000 distinct CDR3 sequences, 15% found once. Sequencing used blood. This receptor was obtained from a woman aged 30 to 39 with Graves' hyperthyroidism. The rearrangement joins TRBV28 to TRBJ2-2; unclear D gene. The CDR3 loop is CASSLNQATNTGELFF. The CDR3 DNA is TGTGCCAGCAGTTTAAATCAGGCTACGAACACCGGGGAGCTGTTTTTT. Together with reference TRBV28 and TRBJ2-2, the CDR3 gives the full variable domain: DVKVTQSSRYLVKRTGEKVFLECVQDMDHENMFWYRQDPGLGLRLIYFSYDVKMKEKGDIPEGYSVSREKKERFSLILESASTNQTSMYLCASSLNQATNTGELFFGEGSRLTVL.